The clone carrying this T cell receptor beta chain was seen only once. Per the original data handling: Nucleated cell number was recorded as an estimate derived from reference gene primer amplification. Profiling relied on immunoSEQ multiplex PCR, and the TCRdb table lists in-frame clones only, not all of them. That table gives V, J and clone size, and the DNA gave D and trimming. This table holds approximately 150,000 clones, 87% found once. V was clipped by 0 bases and J by 2 bases; unmatched bases: 4. This CDR3 comprises 15 residues. Germline V gene lookup returns CDR1 SGHRS and CDR2 YFSETQ. This specimen belongs to a study of blood T cell repertoires in COVID-19.

This sequence originates from a woman in her forties or fifties with active or convalescent COVID-19. V and J are TRBV5-1 and TRBJ1-1; TRBD1 matches 7 bases. Sample: peripheral blood. CDR3: CASSLVTGPNTEAFF. The DNA of the CDR3 is TGCGCCAGCAGCTTGGTGACAGGGCCCAACACTGAAGCTTTCTTT.